This T cell receptor beta chain was sequenced during a study of CD8 T cells in Susac syndrome (dated by TCRdb to the late 2010s). With respect to the entire study: The study used repertoire sequencing to test whether antigen drove CD8+ T cell activation and differentiation in Susac syndrome. Overall study results and their limits: The study acknowledged that relatively few individuals were included in the TCR sequencing and HLA analysis.

RNA was extracted using the RNeasy kit, and roughly 0.5 to 1 ug of the RNA was reverse transcribed with random hexamers. The immunoSEQ multiplex PCR assay, covering 54 Vbeta and 13 Jbeta segments, was used to amplify TCR beta CDR3 regions. PCR amplification bias was corrected using a synthetic template baseline for primer optimization and computational correction. Regarding the original processing steps: Reads were assigned to V, D and J genes according to IMGT and analyzed in immunoSEQ Analyzer, with only productive sequences retained. To calculate clonality, Shannon entropy was normalized by log2 of the number of productive unique sequences and then subtracted from one. For each patient and control, public and private clones were evaluated among the 100 most prevalent clones. Clones were defined as Susac-specific when absent from the healthy and MS cohorts, from fewer than 1,300 published viral clones and from other ImmuneACCESS disease sequences. TCRdb reworked the public reads: Q25 trimming with fastp, MiXCR clone assembly, productive beta chains retained. Rows merge per CDR3 protein into single entries with the most common DNA and genes. The V and J calls shown here were made by TCRdb, not taken from the authors' results. The sample table shows roughly 180,000 distinct CDR3 sequences, and about 93% are seen once. The ten largest clones represent roughly 0.15% of the sample.

Peripheral blood CD8+ and CD4+ T cells from healthy donors, Susac syndrome patients and multiple sclerosis patients were profiled using high-throughput TCR beta sequencing. Healthy donors were age- and sex-matched controls. Bulk CD8+ and CD4+ T cells were purified by magnetic negative isolation, whereas CD8+ TEMRA cells were enriched by FACS. Blood was collected in EDTA tubes and processed within 24 hours, with PBMCs isolated through density gradient centrifugation. PBMCs intended for TCR sequencing were cryopreserved in liquid nitrogen and were subsequently thawed in a 37 degrees C water bath. A purity of at least 90% was achieved for sorted or isolated CD4+, CD8+ and CD8+ TEMRA cells. Notes on this clonotype: This receptor's antigen is unknown. Base-call qualities are not available, and no considerably larger clone is one nucleotide away.

Trimming removed 6 bases from V and 9 bases from J, leaving 18 bases between the germline ends. The CDR3 covers 15 residues, taking in both the cysteine and the phenylalanine. Only CDR3 DNA is held: 45 bases, read in frame from base 1. As encoded in the germline V gene, CDR1 is KGHSH while CDR2 is LQKENI. This TCR derives from a human donor in good health. The receptor chain draws on TRBV18 and TRBJ1-6; the D gene is possibly TRBD1, with 5 bases matching. Source material: CD4+ T cells from PBMCs. The base sequence is TGTGCCAGCTCTTCTACGGGGGTAGTACCTTCACCCCTCCACTTT. This gives the protein CASSSTGVVPSPLHF.